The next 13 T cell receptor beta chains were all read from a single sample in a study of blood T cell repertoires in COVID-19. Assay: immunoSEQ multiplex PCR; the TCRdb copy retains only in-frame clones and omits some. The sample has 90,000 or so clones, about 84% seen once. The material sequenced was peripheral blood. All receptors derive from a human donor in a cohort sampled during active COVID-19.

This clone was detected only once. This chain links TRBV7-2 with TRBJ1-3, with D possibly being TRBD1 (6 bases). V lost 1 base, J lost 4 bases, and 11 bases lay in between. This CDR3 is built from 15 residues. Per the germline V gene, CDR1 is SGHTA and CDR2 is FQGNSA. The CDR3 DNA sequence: TGTGCCAGCAGCTTAGACAGGGTCGGGGGAAACACCATATATTTT. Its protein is CASSLDRVGGNTIYF.

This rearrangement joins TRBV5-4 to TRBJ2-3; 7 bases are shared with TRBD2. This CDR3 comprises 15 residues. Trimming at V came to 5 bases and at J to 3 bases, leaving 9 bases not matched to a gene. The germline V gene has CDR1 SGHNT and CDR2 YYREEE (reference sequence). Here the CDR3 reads CASSLLGGRTDTQYF. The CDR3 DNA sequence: TGTGCCAGCAGTCTACTGGGGGGGAGAACAGATACGCAGTATTTT.

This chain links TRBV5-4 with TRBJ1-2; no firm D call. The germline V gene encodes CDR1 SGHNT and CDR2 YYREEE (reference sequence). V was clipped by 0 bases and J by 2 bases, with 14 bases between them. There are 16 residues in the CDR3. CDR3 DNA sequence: TGTGCCAGCAGCTTGGTCGGTGGGGAGCGCAACTATGGCTACACCTTC. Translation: CASSLVGGERNYGYTF.

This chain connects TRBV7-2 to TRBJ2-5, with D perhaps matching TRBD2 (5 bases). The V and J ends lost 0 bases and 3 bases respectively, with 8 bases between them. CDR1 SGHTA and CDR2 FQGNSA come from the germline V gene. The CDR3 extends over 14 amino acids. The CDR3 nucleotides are TGTGCCAGCAGCTTAGCATCGGGGAAAGAGACCCAGTACTTC. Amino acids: CASSLASGKETQYF.

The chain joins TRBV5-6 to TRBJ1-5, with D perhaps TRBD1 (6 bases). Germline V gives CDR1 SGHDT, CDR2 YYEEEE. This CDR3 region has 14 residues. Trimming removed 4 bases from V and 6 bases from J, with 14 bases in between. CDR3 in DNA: TGTGCCAGCAGCCCCGGGGGGGCAGGTCAGCCCCAGCATTTT. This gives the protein CASSPGGAGQPQHF. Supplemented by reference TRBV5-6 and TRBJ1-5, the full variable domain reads DAGVTQSPTHLIKTRGQQVTLRCSPKSGHDTVSWYQQALGQGPQFIFQYYEEEERQRGNFPDRFSGHQFPNYSSELNVNALLLGDSALYLCASSPGGAGQPQHFGDGTRLSIL.

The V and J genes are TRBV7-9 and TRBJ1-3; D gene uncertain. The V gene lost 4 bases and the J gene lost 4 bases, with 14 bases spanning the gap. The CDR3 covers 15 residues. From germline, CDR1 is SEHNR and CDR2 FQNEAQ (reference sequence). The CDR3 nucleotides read TGTGCCAGCAGCTCCAGGAGGTCTGAGGGAAACACCATATATTTT. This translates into CASSSRRSEGNTIYF.

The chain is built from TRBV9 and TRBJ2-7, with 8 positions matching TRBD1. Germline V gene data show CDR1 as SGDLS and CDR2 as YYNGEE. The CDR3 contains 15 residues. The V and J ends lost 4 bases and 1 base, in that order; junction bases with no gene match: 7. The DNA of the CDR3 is TGTGCCAGCAGCCCCTGGACAGGGTTTTCCTACGAGCAGTACTTC. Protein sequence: CASSPWTGFSYEQYF.

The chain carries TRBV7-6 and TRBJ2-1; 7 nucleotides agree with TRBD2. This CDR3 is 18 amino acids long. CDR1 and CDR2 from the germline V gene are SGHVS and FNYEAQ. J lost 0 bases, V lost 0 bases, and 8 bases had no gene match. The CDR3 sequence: CASSLAPREASSYNEQFF. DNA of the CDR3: TGTGCCAGCAGCTTAGCTCCTCGGGAGGCGAGCTCCTACAATGAGCAGTTCTTC.

Written as DNA, the CDR3 is TGTGCCAGCAGCTTAGGAGGACTAGCGGGCGGGGAGCTGTTTTTT. Its protein is CASSLGGLAGGELFF. J is TRBJ2-2 and V is TRBV7-9, with 11 bases aligning to TRBD2. This CDR3 comprises 15 residues. With 1 base clipped from V and 7 bases from J, the junction kept 2 bases outside the gene matches. Germline CDR1 reads SEHNR; CDR2 reads FQNEAQ (reference sequence).

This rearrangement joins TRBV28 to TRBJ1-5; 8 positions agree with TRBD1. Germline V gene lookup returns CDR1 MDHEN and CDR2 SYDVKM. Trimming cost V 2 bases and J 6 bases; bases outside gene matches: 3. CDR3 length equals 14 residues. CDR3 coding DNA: TGTGCCAGCAGTTTAGGACAGGGTGGTCAGCCCCAGCATTTT. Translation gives CASSLGQGGQPQHF.

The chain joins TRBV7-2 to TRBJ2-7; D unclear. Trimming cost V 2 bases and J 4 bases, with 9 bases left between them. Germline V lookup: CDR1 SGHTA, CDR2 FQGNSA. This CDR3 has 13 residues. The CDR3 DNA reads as TGTGCCAGCAGCTTATCCTATCCGTACGAGCAGTACTTC. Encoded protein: CASSLSYPYEQYF. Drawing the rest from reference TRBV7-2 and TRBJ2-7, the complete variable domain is GAGVSQSPSNKVTEKGKDVELRCDPISGHTALYWYRQSLGQGLEFLIYFQGNSAPDKSGLPSDRFSAERTGGSVSTLTIQRTQQEDSAVYLCASSLSYPYEQYFGPGTRLTVT.

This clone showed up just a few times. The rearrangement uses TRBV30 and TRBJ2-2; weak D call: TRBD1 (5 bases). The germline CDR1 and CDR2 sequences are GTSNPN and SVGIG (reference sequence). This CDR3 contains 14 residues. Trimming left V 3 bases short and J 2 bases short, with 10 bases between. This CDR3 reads CAWRTGHNTGELFF. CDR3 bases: TGTGCCTGGAGAACTGGACATAACACCGGGGAGCTGTTTTTT. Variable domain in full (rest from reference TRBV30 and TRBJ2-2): SQTIHQWPATLVQPVGSPLSLECTVEGTSNPNLYWYRQAAGRGLQLLFYSVGIGQISSEVPQNLSASRPQDRQFILSSKKLLLSDSGFYLCAWRTGHNTGELFFGEGSRLTVL.

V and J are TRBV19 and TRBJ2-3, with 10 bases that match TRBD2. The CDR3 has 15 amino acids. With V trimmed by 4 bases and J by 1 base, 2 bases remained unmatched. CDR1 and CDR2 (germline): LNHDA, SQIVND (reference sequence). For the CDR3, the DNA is TGTGCCAGTAGTACTAGCGGGAGCGGCACAGATACGCAGTATTTT. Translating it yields CASSTSGSGTDTQYF.